This TCR beta chain was documented in a study of shared clonotypes between healthy human individuals. Whole-study findings and limits: The donor pool, a small one, limited the genetic and exposure-history diversity represented.

Data came from immunoSEQ multiplex PCR; TCRdb stores just in-frame clones and leaves some out. The table includes 2 million to 3 million clones, over 85% detected once. The V and J ends lost 0 bases and 3 bases, in that order; junction bases with no gene match: 7. The length of the CDR3 is 16 residues. The germline gives CDR1 SGHRS, CDR2 YFSETQ. About this clone itself: The antigen is not known.

The TCR sequence derives from a man aged 18 to 35 in good health. This chain connects TRBV5-1 to TRBJ2-7; 9 nucleotides align to TRBD1. The sequenced sample consisted of naive CD4+ T cells sorted from blood. The subset: CD45RA+ positively selected. The CDR3 sequence: CASSLVGQGNVYEQYF. In nucleotides, the CDR3 is TGCGCCAGCAGCTTGGTCGGACAGGGGAACGTCTACGAGCAGTACTTC.